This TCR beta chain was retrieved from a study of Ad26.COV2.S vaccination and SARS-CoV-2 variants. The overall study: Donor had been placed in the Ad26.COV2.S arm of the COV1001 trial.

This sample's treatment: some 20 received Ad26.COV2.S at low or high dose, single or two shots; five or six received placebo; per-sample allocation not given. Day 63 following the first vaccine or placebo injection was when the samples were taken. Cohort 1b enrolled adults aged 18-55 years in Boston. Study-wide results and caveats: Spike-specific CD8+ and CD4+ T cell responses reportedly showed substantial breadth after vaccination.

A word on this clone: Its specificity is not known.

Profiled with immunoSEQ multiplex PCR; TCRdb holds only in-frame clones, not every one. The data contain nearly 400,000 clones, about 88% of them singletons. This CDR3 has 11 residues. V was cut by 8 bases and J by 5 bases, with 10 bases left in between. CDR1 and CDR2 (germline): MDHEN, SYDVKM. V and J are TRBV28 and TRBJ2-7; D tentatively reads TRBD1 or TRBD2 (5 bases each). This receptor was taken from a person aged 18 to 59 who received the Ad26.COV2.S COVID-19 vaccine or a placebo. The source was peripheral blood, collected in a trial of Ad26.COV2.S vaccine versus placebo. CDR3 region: CASGGPHEQYF. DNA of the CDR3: TGTGCCAGCGGGGGACCCCACGAGCAGTACTTC.